This is a list of T cell receptor beta chains from one sample in a study of beta chain features in type 1 diabetes. Sequenced by immunoSEQ multiplex PCR; TCRdb stores in-frame clones only, minus some. This sample has about 140,000 clones, with roughly 9.7% found just once. Input material: central memory CD4+ T cells from blood. These receptors originate from a woman in her thirties or forties in good health. Both conserved end residues are part of each CDR3. D genes are given only for firm matches. The size of a clone is reported for some rows only, either as once, few or many, or as a class for expanded clones.

clone_size	d_call	v_call	j_call	cdr3_nt	cdr3_aa
-	TRBD2	TRBV6-8	TRBJ2-7	TGTGCCAGCAGTCAAGGACTAGCGGGGATCTCCTACGAGCAGTACTTC	CASSQGLAGISYEQYF
-	-	TRBV14	TRBJ2-5	TGTGCCAGCAGCCAGCCTCGGGGGTCGTACCAAGAGACCCAGTACTTC	CASSQPRGSYQETQYF
-	TRBD1	TRBV7-8	TRBJ1-2	TGTGCCAGCAGCTTGGGACAGGGGCGCTTCTATGGCTACACCTTC	CASSLGQGRFYGYTF
few	-	TRBV6-6	TRBJ1-1	TGTGCCAGCAGTTACGGAGCAGTCATGAACACTGAAGCTTTCTTT	CASSYGAVMNTEAFF
few	-	TRBV15	TRBJ1-4	TGTGCCACCAGCAGAGGAGTCGGGGAAAAACTGTTTTTT	CATSRGVGEKLFF
-	-	TRBV6-1	TRBJ1-5	TGTGCCAGCAGTGCAGCTAGAGATCAGCCCCAGCATTTT	CASSAARDQPQHF
-	-	TRBV7-2	TRBJ2-5	TGTGCCAGCAGCTTATCAACGGCGGAGGGGGAGACCCAGTACTTC	CASSLSTAEGETQYF
-	-	TRBV9	TRBJ1-1	TGTGCCAGCAGCGTAGATACACCGGGAACCATGAACACTGAAGCTTTCTTT	CASSVDTPGTMNTEAFF
-	TRBD1	TRBV19	TRBJ2-2	TGTGCCAGCCTCCCGGGACAGGTGACCGGGGAGCTGTTTTTT	CASLPGQVTGELFF
-	-	TRBV11-2	TRBJ1-2	TGTGCCAGCAGCCGTCAGGCCTCAGGGGAATATGGCTACACCTTC	CASSRQASGEYGYTF
-	TRBD1	TRBV7-2	TRBJ1-6	TGTGCCAGCAGCCTCGGACAGGGGGCTCGCTCACCCCTCCACTTT	CASSLGQGARSPLHF
-	-	TRBV2	TRBJ2-6	TGTGCCAGGGGGGGGCCTGGGGCCAACGTCCTGACTTTC	CARGGPGANVLTF
few	-	TRBV2	TRBJ2-1	TGTGCCAGCACCATAGACAATGAGCAGTTCTTC	CASTIDNEQFF
-	-	TRBV7-2	TRBJ1-2	TGTGCCAGCAGCTTATTGAACTCTAACTATGGCTACACCTTC	CASSLLNSNYGYTF
few	-	TRBV7-9	TRBJ2-7	TGTGCCAGCAGCTCCGGGGTCTCCCTCGAGCAGTACTTC	CASSSGVSLEQYF
many	-	TRBV7-9	TRBJ2-7	TGTGCCAGCAGTATGGCGGGGTACGAGCAGTACTTC	CASSMAGYEQYF
few	TRBD1	TRBV7-2	TRBJ1-2	TGTGCCAGCAGCAAGGAGACAGGGCCCTATGGCTACACCTTC	CASSKETGPYGYTF
few	-	TRBV7-9	TRBJ2-5	TGTGCCAGCAGCTTACGAGGGGGGGCCAAGAGTGAGACCCAGTACTTC	CASSLRGGAKSETQYF
few	TRBD1	TRBV7-2	TRBJ1-2	TGTGCCAGCAGCCGGGACAGGGGGCAAGGTGGCTACACCTTC	CASSRDRGQGGYTF
-	TRBD2	TRBV9	TRBJ2-5	TGTGCCAGCAGCGCTTCTAGCGGGGGGGAGACCCAGTACTTC	CASSASSGGETQYF
few	TRBD1	TRBV11-2	TRBJ2-1	TGTGCCAGCAGCTTAGCCACAGACAGGGTATTAAATGAGCAGTTCTTC	CASSLATDRVLNEQFF
-	TRBD2	TRBV10-3	TRBJ2-1	TGTGCCATCAGTGAGGGGCGGGGGGGCTCGGATGAGCAGTTCTTC	CAISEGRGGSDEQFF
-	TRBD1	TRBV15	TRBJ2-1	TGTGCCACCAGCCGCCGGACAGGGAATTTTTTAGTTGGCAATGAGCAGTTCTTC	CATSRRTGNFLVGNEQFF
once	TRBD1	TRBV10-1	TRBJ2-4	TGCGCCAGCAGTGAGAGGATCACAGGGGATTCCGTTCAGTACTTC	CASSERITGDSVQYF
few	-	TRBV7-9	TRBJ1-1	TGTGCCAGCAGCTTAGAGGGGCACACTGAAGCTTTCTTT	CASSLEGHTEAFF
-	-	TRBV23-1	TRBJ1-1	TGCGCCAGCAGCAGGGGGAACACTGAAGCTTTCTTT	CASSRGNTEAFF
few	-	TRBV10-3	TRBJ2-3	TGTGCCATCAGTACAGCGGGCCCCGCCGGCGCAGATACGCAGTATTTT	CAISTAGPAGADTQYF
few	TRBD2	TRBV15	TRBJ2-5	TGTGCCACCAGCAACCGACTAGCGGGGCAAGAGACCCAGTACTTC	CATSNRLAGQETQYF
-	-	TRBV19	TRBJ2-3	TGTGCCAGTAGACGGGACTCCGCTAGCACAGATACGCAGTATTTT	CASRRDSASTDTQYF
few	TRBD1	TRBV10-3	TRBJ2-5	TGTGCCTCCACACTTACCCAGGGGGCAGGGGAGACCCAGTACTTC	CASTLTQGAGETQYF
few	-	TRBV5-1	TRBJ2-1	TGCGCCAGCAGCCCTGACGGGAGCTCCTACAATGAGCAGTTCTTC	CASSPDGSSYNEQFF
few	TRBD2	TRBV11-1	TRBJ2-7	TGTGCCAGCAGCTTACGACTAGCGGGGTCCTACGAGCAGTACTTC	CASSLRLAGSYEQYF
-	TRBD2	TRBV4-1	TRBJ2-1	TGCGCCAGCAGCCACCCCCGAGGTAGCGGGGTTTTATACAATGAGCAGTTCTTC	CASSHPRGSGVLYNEQFF
-	-	TRBV11-2	TRBJ1-2	TGTGCCAGCAGCTTAGCGCAGGGAAGAGACTATGGCTACACCTTC	CASSLAQGRDYGYTF
many	-	TRBV6-6	TRBJ2-3	TGTGCCAGCAGCGCCCGACTAGACGATACGCAGTATTTT	CASSARLDDTQYF
-	TRBD2	TRBV7-6	TRBJ2-1	TGTGCCAGCAGCTTAGGGGCGGCCGGGACTAGCGGGGGAAATGAGCAGTTCTTC	CASSLGAAGTSGGNEQFF
-	TRBD1	TRBV25-1	TRBJ1-5	TGTGCCAGCAGTGAGCAGGGGGCGACTCAGCCCCAGCATTTT	CASSEQGATQPQHF
many	-	TRBV18	TRBJ1-2	TGTGCCAGCTCCCCCGGGGACACCTATGGCTACACCTTC	CASSPGDTYGYTF
-	-	TRBV7-8	TRBJ1-4	TGTGCCAGCAGCCTCGACAGTGCAACTAATGAAAAACTGTTTTTT	CASSLDSATNEKLFF
few	-	TRBV6-1	TRBJ1-5	TGTGCCAGCAGAGGCGCAGGGGATCAGCCCCAGCATTTT	CASRGAGDQPQHF
few	-	TRBV5-1	TRBJ1-4	TGCGCCAGCAGCTTGGCCGAAACTGGGAGTGAAAAACTGTTTTTT	CASSLAETGSEKLFF